The source of this T cell receptor beta chain is a study of blood T cells in healthy people across ages. General observations from the study: Per-million-T-cell TCR beta diversity fell roughly linearly with age.

Healthy Caucasian individuals from Russia aged about 6 to 90 served as donors. CDR1 is DFQATT, CDR2 SNEGSKA, per germline (reference sequence). The CDR3 covers 12 residues. Trimming removed 3 bases at V and 5 bases at J, with 9 bases between. A sample-barcoded 5' primer and a J-beta primer mix were used in a second PCR of roughly 6 to 11 cycles. TCRdb reprocessed the 5' RACE reads with MiXCR, giving one entry per CDR3 protein. The table has 1.6 million or so distinct CDR3 sequences, about 31% seen once; the top ten hold about 10%. For this clonotype: Its antigen remains unidentified.

The V gene is TRBV20-1, the J gene TRBJ2-3; maybe TRBD2 (5 bases). Material: blood. This receptor was obtained from a woman younger than 45 in good health. The CDR3 protein is CSASPAGDTQYF. For the CDR3, the DNA is TGCAGTGCTAGTCCCGCGGGAGATACGCAGTATTTT.